This T cell receptor (beta chain) is from a study of siplizumab effects on memory and regulatory T cells (dated by TCRdb to the late 2010s). With regard to the full study: The study examined how the anti-CD2 antibody siplizumab affects alloreactive T-cell subsets in allogeneic mixed lymphocyte reactions built from human PBMCs. Beyond this particular receptor, the publication reports: In reactions with siplizumab, an average of approximately 70% of mappable alloreactive CD4+ clones were Treg-derived, compared with approximately 29% in control reactions. Whether proliferating Tregs from siplizumab cultures were suppressive was not functionally confirmed. Roughly 80-95% of proliferating CD4+ or CD8+ clones could not be assigned a naive or memory phenotype. Sequences below about 10^-5 frequency were poorly captured, so only a minor fraction of alloreactive clones could be mapped to unstimulated subsets. The cumulative frequency of alloreactive sequences that could be traced back to unstimulated CD4+ memory T cells was significantly reduced by siplizumab. Greater diversity appeared to be present in unstimulated naive T cells than in memory T cells, and a substantial contribution to the alloresponse seemed to be made by naive cells.

Points on this clone: This receptor's antigen is unknown. Within one base of it there is no much larger clone, and no base qualities were kept.

The method was the immunoSEQ multiplex PCR assay. Approximately 93,000 TCR templates per sample were assayed by the deep sequencing platform. Genomic DNA extracted from sorted T cells was the material used for TCRbeta CDR3 sequencing. The authors' pipeline ran thus. Clonal analysis of TCRbeta CDR3 data was done in the R programming language. Comparing unstimulated samples against CFSE-low samples taken after the reaction was how alloreactive CD4+ and CD8+ clones were defined. Regulatory or non-regulatory origin was assigned to alloreactive CD4+ clones by matching of sequences to sorted unstimulated Treg and non-Treg repertoires. TCRdb obtained this table from immuneACCESS and retained in-frame rearrangements with V and J assigned. These tables miss some clones; where compared with another copy, unresolved V genes account for less than half of the shortfall, and the remainder is unexplained. The V and J calls and the clone size are those of that table, but D and trimming were determined from the DNA. The sample records over 85,000 clones, over 95% of which are singletons. The top ten constitute less than 0.035% of the sample.

V is cut by 1 base and J by 2 bases, and the space between the germline ends is 15 bases. From the cysteine through the phenylalanine, the CDR3 covers 16 amino acids. The entry retains the CDR3 DNA only, 48 bases that are in frame from base 1. CDR1 LNHNV and CDR2 YYDKDF were looked up in the germline V gene (reference sequence). In addition, sequencing in three donor pairs included unstimulated CD8+ effector memory subsets alongside CD4+ naive, CD8+ naive, CD8+ TEMRA and CD4+ memory subsets. Sorted unstimulated T cells and proliferating T cells recovered from mixed lymphocyte reactions underwent TCRbeta CDR3 sequencing. Fresh whole blood from ten HLA-typed healthy donors was used as the source from which PBMCs were isolated.

The V and J genes are TRBV15 and TRBJ2-7; the D gene is perhaps TRBD1, from 6 matching bases. The origin of this receptor is a human donor in good health. Sequenced sample: naive CD4+ T cells sorted from blood. This specimen's cell subset or site label, per the study, means: unstimulated naive T cells. CDR3 sequence: CATSRGDTGPAYEQYF. In nucleotides, the sequence is TGTGCCACCAGCAGAGGGGACACGGGGCCTGCCTACGAGCAGTACTTC.